The clone carrying this T cell receptor (beta chain) was seen more than once but under ten times. Its specificity is not known. TCRdb reprocessed the 5' RACE reads via MiXCR and lists one record per CDR3 protein. This sample has fewer than 50,000 distinct CDR3 sequences; under 7.5% occur once, and the top ten carry roughly 1.4%. These data come from a study of T-cell memory formation after mild COVID-19. Study-level findings and limits: Clones contracting day 15 to 85 were balanced CD4/CD8; later expanders leaned CD4+.

Looked up from germline, CDR1 is MNHEY and CDR2 is SVGAGI. CDR3 length: 18 amino acids. With 0 bases removed from V and 0 bases from J, the gap between germline ends came to 15 bases. The chain carries TRBV6-5 and TRBJ1-3; D ambiguous. The clonotype originates from a man aged 18 to 29 who had mild COVID-19 (a few samples of this study predate the infection). Cell type and time point are not known. Sequencing was done on a sample of PBMCs or a T cell subset sorted from them (not recorded which). Here the CDR3 reads CASSYSVGPPSSGNTIYF. The CDR3 coding sequence is TGTGCCAGCAGTTACTCGGTAGGGCCGCCGAGCTCTGGAAACACCATATATTTT.